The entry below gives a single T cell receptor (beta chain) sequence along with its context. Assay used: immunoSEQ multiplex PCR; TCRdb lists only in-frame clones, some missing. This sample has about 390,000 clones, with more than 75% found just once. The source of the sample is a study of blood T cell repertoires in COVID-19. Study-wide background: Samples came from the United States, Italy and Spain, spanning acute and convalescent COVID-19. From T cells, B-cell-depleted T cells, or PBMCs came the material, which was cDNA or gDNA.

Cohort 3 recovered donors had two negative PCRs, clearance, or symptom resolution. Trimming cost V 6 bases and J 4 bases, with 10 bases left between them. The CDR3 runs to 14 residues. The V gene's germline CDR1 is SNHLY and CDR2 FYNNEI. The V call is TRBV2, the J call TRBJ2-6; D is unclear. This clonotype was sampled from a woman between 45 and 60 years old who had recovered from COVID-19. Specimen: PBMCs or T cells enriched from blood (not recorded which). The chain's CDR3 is CASSLGPGANVLTF. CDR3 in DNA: TGTGCCAGCAGCCTAGGCCCCGGGGCCAACGTCCTGACTTTC.